The clone carrying this TCR beta chain appeared once. The sample originates from a study of blood T cell repertoires in COVID-19. Per germline, CDR1 LGHNA and CDR2 YNFKEQ. V was trimmed by 1 base and J by 0 bases, leaving 15 bases between them. The CDR3 is 18 residues long. This table comes from immunoSEQ multiplex PCR, and its TCRdb copy is limited to in-frame clones, with some not included. The sample consists of about 160,000 clones, around 93% of them appearing once. The TCR originated in a man in his thirties or forties with COVID-19, enrolled during active disease. V is TRBV4-2 and J is TRBJ2-2, with D possibly matching TRBD2 (6 bases). Sequencing was done on a sample of peripheral blood. CDR3 sequence reads: CASSQVLGGLPNTGELFF. CDR3 DNA: TGTGCCAGCAGCCAAGTCCTAGGAGGGCTACCGAACACCGGGGAGCTGTTTTTT.